This record covers a single T cell receptor (beta chain). CDR1 and CDR2 from the germline V gene are MNHNS and SASEGT. The CDR3 contains 15 residues. Deletions cut 3 bases from V and 3 bases from J, with 14 bases between. One Seattle source followed patients from active infection through their disease course. The sample originates from a study of blood T cell repertoires in COVID-19. Study at large: Acute and convalescent COVID-19 samples came from the United States, Italy and Spain.

Under the authors' procedure: Estimation of nucleated cell counts was performed using reference gene primer amplification. Generated by immunoSEQ multiplex PCR, the TCRdb table keeps only in-frame clones and is missing some. The DNA gave D and trimming, while V, J and clone size come from that table. The sample consists of about 160,000 clones, approximately 82% of them appearing once. Sequenced sample: peripheral blood. The sequence derives from a middle-aged woman with COVID-19, enrolled during active disease. V usage is TRBV6-1 and J usage is TRBJ1-1, with D possibly being TRBD1 (5 bases). In nucleotides, the CDR3 is TGTGCCAGCAGTGAGGGAGGGGTGGGGTACACTGAAGCTTTCTTT. Its translation is CASSEGGVGYTEAFF.